These T cell receptor beta chains were read from a single sample in a study of blood T cell repertoires in COVID-19. Produced via immunoSEQ multiplex PCR; TCRdb's table is partial and in-frame only. The sample has over 90,000 clones; around 90% are singletons. The specimen was peripheral blood. Receptors originate from a human donor in a cohort sampled during active COVID-19. CDR3s include the opening cysteine and the closing phenylalanine or tryptophan. A D gene is named only where the DNA matches it firmly. Expanded clones get a size class; other rows say once, few or many, or leave the size out.

V gene	D gene	J gene	clone size	CDR3 length	CDR3 protein	CDR3 DNA
TRBV18	TRBD2	TRBJ2-5	NA	13	CASSSGLEETQYF	TGTGCCAGCTCATCCGGACTAGAAGAGACCCAGTACTTC
TRBV7-9	TRBD2	TRBJ2-3	NA	17	CASSLDRGGGSTDTQYF	TGTGCCAGCAGCTTAGATAGGGGCGGGGGGAGCACAGATACGCAGTATTTT
TRBV29-1	NA	TRBJ1-1	NA	15	CSVPRGRAMNTEAFF	TGCAGCGTTCCTAGGGGCAGAGCCATGAACACTGAAGCTTTCTTT
TRBV10-3	TRBD1	TRBJ1-2	NA	14	CAISPSGTEALGTF	TGTGCCATCAGTCCCTCCGGGACAGAAGCCTTGGGAACCTTC
TRBV6-2/TRBV6-3	TRBD1	TRBJ2-7	once	14	CASSYVGQSYEQYF	TGTGCCAGCAGTTACGTGGGACAGAGCTACGAGCAGTACTTC
TRBV5-1	NA	TRBJ2-1	NA	15	CASSLDRVYVNEQFF	TGCGCCAGCAGCTTGGACAGGGTCTACGTCAATGAGCAGTTCTTC
TRBV7-8	NA	TRBJ2-3	once	17	CASSLAYSLTSTDTQYF	TGTGCCAGCAGCTTAGCTTATAGCTTGACGAGCACAGATACGCAGTATTTT
TRBV27	NA	TRBJ2-3	NA	17	CASSPRRGVSLTDTQYF	TGTGCCAGCAGCCCGCGGCGGGGAGTCTCTCTCACAGATACGCAGTATTTT
TRBV27	TRBD1	TRBJ1-5	NA	18	CASSLSSTRGAGNQPQHF	TGTGCCAGCAGTTTATCGAGCACCAGGGGGGCGGGCAATCAGCCCCAGCATTTT
TRBV19	NA	TRBJ1-2	NA	17	CASSSPLGVAGIYGYTF	TGTGCCAGTAGTTCTCCCCTGGGAGTGGCGGGTATATATGGCTACACCTTC
TRBV10-3	TRBD2	TRBJ2-7	NA	15	CAISPGLADSYEQYF	TGTGCCATCAGCCCGGGACTAGCGGACTCCTACGAGCAGTACTTC